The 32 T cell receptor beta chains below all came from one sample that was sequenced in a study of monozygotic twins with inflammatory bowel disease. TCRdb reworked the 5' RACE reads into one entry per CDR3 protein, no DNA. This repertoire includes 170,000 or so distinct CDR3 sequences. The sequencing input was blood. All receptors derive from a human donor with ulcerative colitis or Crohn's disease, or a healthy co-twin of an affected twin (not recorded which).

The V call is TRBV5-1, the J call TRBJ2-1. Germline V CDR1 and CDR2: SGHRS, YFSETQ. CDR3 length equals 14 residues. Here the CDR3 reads CASSLGSSYNEQFF.

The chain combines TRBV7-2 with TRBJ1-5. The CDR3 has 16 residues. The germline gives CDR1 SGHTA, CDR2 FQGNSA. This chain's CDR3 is CASSRGSGWSNQPQHF.

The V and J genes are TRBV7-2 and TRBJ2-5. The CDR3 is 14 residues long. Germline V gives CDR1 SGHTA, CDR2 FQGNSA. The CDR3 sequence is CASSLISFQETQYF.

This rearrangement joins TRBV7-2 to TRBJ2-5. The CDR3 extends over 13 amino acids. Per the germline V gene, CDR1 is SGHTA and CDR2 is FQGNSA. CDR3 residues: CASSFFEKETQYF.

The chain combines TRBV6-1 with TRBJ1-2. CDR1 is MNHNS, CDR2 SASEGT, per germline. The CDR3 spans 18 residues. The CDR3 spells CASSEGGTARPGNYGYTF.

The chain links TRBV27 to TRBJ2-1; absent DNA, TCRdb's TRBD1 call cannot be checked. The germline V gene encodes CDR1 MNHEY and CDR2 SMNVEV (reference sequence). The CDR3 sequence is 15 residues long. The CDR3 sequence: CASSPRDISYNEQFF.

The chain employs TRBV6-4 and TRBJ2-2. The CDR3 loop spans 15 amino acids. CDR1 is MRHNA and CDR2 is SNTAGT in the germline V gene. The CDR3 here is CASSPLGPNTGELFF.

This CDR3 reads CASSLRKIGEAFF. V usage is TRBV28 and J usage is TRBJ1-1. Germline V gene lookup returns CDR1 MDHEN and CDR2 SYDVKM. The CDR3 consists of 13 residues.

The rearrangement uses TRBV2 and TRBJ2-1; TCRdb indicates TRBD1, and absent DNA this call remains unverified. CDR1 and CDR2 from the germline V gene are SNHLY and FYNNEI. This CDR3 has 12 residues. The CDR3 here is CASSERGKVWFF.

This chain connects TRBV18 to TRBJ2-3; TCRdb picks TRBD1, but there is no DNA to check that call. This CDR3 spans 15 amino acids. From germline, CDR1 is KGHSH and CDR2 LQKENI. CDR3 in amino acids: CASSLRDRGPDTQYF. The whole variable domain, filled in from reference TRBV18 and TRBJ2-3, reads NAGVMQNPRHLVRRRGQEARLRCSPMKGHSHVYWYRQLPEEGLKFMVYLQKENIIDESGMPKERFSAEFPKEGPSILRIQQVVRGDSAAYFCASSLRDRGPDTQYFGPGTRLTVL.

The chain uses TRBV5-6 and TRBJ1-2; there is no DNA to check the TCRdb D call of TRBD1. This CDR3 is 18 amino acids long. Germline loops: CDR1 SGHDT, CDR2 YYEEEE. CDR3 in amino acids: CASSIRDGGYPEDYGYTF.

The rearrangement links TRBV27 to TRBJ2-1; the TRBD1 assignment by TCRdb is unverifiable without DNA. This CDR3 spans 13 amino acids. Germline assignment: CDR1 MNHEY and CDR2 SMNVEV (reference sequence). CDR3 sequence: CASKRGGSFKQFF.

The CDR3 reads CASSATATSGRPYF. This sequence joins TRBV9 and TRBJ2-3; the TCRdb call, TRBD2, lacks DNA for checking. Looked up from germline, CDR1 is SGDLS and CDR2 is YYNGEE. The CDR3 extends over 14 amino acids.

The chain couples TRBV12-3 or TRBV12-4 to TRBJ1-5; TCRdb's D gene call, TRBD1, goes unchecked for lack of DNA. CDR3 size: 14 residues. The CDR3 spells CASSSGRGNQPQHF.

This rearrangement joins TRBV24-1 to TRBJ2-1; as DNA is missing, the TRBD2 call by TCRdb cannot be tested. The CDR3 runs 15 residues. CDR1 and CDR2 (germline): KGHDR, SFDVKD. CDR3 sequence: CATGRRTGSYNEQFF.

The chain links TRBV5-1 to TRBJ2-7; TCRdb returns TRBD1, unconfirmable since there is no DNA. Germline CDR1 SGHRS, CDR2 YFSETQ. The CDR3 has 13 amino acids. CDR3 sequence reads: CASSLGTGAEQYF. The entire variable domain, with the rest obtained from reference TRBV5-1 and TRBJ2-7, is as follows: KAGVTQTPRYLIKTRGQQVTLSCSPISGHRSVSWYQQTPGQGLQFLFEYFSETQRNKGNFPGRFSGRQFSNSRSEMNVSTLELGDSALYLCASSLGTGAEQYFGPGTRLTVT.

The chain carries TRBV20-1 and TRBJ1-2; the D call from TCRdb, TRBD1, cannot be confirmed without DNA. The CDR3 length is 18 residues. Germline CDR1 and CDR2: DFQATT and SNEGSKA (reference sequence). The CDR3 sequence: CSARRTGQGVLTNYGYTF.

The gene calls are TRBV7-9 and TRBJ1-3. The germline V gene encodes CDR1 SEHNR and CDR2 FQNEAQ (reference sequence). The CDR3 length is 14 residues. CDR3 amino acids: CATERQISGNTIYF.

CDR3 amino acids: CASSLRQRFNYGYTF. The chain couples TRBV7-2 to TRBJ1-2; absent DNA, TCRdb's TRBD1 call cannot be checked. This CDR3 is built from 15 residues. CDR1 is SGHTA and CDR2 is FQGNSA in the germline V gene.

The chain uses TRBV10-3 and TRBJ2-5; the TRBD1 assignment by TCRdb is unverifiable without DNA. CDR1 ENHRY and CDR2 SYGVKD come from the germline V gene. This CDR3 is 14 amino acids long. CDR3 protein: CAISGQGARETQYF.

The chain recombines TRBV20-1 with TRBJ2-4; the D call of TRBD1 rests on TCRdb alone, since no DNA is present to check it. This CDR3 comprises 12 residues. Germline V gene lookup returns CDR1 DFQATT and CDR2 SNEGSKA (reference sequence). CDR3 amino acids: CSASAGKNIQYF.

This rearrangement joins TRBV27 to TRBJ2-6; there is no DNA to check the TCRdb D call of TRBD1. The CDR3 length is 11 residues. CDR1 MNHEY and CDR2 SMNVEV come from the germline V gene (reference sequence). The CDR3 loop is CAAGQANVLTF.

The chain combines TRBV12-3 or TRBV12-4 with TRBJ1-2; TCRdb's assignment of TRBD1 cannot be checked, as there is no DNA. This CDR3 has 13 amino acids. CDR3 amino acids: CASSVRLEGGYTF.

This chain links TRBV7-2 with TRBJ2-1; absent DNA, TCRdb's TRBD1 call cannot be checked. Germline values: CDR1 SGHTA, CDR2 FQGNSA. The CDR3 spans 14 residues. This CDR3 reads CASSSSGGRDEQFF.

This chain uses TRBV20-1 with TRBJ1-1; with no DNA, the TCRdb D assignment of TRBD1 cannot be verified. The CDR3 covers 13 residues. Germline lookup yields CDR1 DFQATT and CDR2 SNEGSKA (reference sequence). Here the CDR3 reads CSARTPMNTEAFF.

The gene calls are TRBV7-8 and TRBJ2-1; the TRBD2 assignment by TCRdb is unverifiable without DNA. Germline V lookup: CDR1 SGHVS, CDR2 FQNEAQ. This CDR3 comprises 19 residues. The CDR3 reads CASSTLPGLAGESYNEQFF.

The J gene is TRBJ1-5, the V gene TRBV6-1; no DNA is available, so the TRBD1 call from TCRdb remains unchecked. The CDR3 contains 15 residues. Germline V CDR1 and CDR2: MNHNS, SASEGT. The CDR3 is CASSQTGTYSQPQHF.

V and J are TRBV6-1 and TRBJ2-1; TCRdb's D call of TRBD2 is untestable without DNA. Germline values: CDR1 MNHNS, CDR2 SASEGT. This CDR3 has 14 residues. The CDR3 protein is CASLSGMVYNEQFF.

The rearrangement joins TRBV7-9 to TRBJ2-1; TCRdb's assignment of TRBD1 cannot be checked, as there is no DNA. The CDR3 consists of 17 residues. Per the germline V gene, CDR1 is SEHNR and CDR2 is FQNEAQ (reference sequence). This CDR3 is CASSPPQGRGSTNEQFF.

The CDR3 sequence is CASTPVGGGGYTF. The chain carries TRBV27 and TRBJ1-2; the D call from TCRdb, TRBD1, cannot be confirmed without DNA. The V gene's germline CDR1 is MNHEY and CDR2 SMNVEV (reference sequence). The CDR3 sequence is 13 residues long.

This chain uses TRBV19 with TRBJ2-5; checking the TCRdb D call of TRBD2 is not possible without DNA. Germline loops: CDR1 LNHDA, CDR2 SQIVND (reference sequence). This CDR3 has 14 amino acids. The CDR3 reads CASSSGLNQETQYF.

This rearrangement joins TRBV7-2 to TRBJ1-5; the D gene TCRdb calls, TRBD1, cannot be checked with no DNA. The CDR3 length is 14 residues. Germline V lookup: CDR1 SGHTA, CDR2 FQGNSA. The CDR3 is CASSPGTVGQPQHF.